Listed here are 18 T cell receptor beta chains from one sample, sequenced in a study of T cell responses to AZD1222 COVID-19 vaccine. The repertoire was sequenced with immunoSEQ multiplex PCR; TCRdb's copy has only in-frame clones and lacks some. Here the sample spans around 200,000 clones, around 88% being singletons. Sequencing was performed on peripheral blood, taken on day 0 of AZD1222 vaccination. All receptors come from an adult in good health.

This clone has a handful of counts. V usage is TRBV10-2 and J usage is TRBJ1-2; the D is unclear. Germline V CDR1 and CDR2: WSHSY, SAAADI. V was clipped by 4 bases and J by 7 bases, with 13 bases between them. The CDR3 runs to 13 residues. The CDR3 nucleotides read TGCGCCAGCAGTGCGCTTAATAAGCTTGGCTACACCTTC. It is translated as CASSALNKLGYTF.

This clone was seen only once. The chain joins TRBV10-2 to TRBJ2-1; D possibly corresponds to TRBD2 (5 bases). This CDR3 is built from 14 residues. Germline V gene sequence: CDR1 WSHSY, CDR2 SAAADI. Trimming cost V 7 bases and J 6 bases, with 16 bases left between them. CDR3 in amino acids: CASTGLARPNEQFF. The CDR3 DNA is TGCGCCAGCACCGGGCTAGCTCGTCCCAATGAGCAGTTCTTC.

The chain has TRBV2 and TRBJ1-4, with 10 bases that match TRBD1. Looked up from germline, CDR1 is SNHLY and CDR2 is FYNNEI. Trimming removed 6 bases from V and 7 bases from J; junction bases left unmatched: 8. The CDR3 runs to 15 residues. This CDR3 is CASSDPGTGVEKLFF. The CDR3 coding sequence is TGTGCCAGCAGCGACCCCGGGACAGGGGTTGAAAAACTGTTTTTT.

The CDR3, as DNA: TGTGCCACCAGTTCGGGACAGGGGCACAATCAGCCCCAGCATTTT. Amino acids: CATSSGQGHNQPQHF. The chain is built from TRBV24-1 and TRBJ1-5, with 10 nucleotides matching TRBD1. The J segment lost 3 bases and the V segment lost 6 bases, leaving 4 bases of the junction unmatched. Germline CDR1 and CDR2: KGHDR and SFDVKD. CDR3 length equals 15 residues.

The CDR3 DNA reads TGCGCCAGCAGCACGCCGGGACAGGGTTCAGATACGCAGTATTTT. This sequence encodes CASSTPGQGSDTQYF. This chain joins TRBV5-1 and TRBJ2-3; 9 bases agree with TRBD1. With V trimmed by 4 bases and J by 4 bases, 7 bases remained unmatched. The CDR3 covers 15 residues. Germline-derived CDR1 and CDR2 are SGHRS and YFSETQ.

The V gene is TRBV7-9, the J gene TRBJ2-3; D may be TRBD2 (6 bases). Germline assignment: CDR1 SEHNR and CDR2 FQNEAQ (reference sequence). Trimming took off 5 bases at V and 6 bases at J, with 21 bases between the two ends. CDR3 length: 16 residues. CDR3 bases: TGTGCCAGCAGCGAAGGGACTGGAGCTTTGAGGGATACGCAGTATTTT. As protein: CASSEGTGALRDTQYF.

The gene calls are TRBV7-9 and TRBJ1-1; unclear D gene. This CDR3 spans 12 amino acids. The germline V and J ends were trimmed by 1 base and 5 bases, with 5 bases remaining between them. Germline V lookup: CDR1 SEHNR, CDR2 FQNEAQ (reference sequence). Here the CDR3 reads CASSLVETEAFF. The DNA of the CDR3 is TGTGCCAGCAGCTTAGTCGAAACTGAAGCTTTCTTT.

V usage is TRBV9 and J usage is TRBJ2-1; 9 bases align to TRBD2. The germline CDR1 and CDR2 sequences are SGDLS and YYNGEE. This CDR3 is built from 15 residues. V shed 2 bases and J 6 bases; nucleotides not matched to a gene: 6. CDR3 bases: TGTGCCAGCAGCGTGAGCGGGGGGCCCCTCAATGAGCAGTTCTTC. Encoded protein: CASSVSGGPLNEQFF.

V gene TRBV5-5 combines with J gene TRBJ1-2, with D possibly being TRBD1 (5 bases). V was clipped by 5 bases and J by 2 bases, with 16 bases between them. Germline CDR1 SGHKS, CDR2 YYEKEE (reference sequence). The CDR3 spans 15 residues. CDR3 nucleotides: TGTGCCAGCAGACTGGGGCCCGATATAAACTATGGCTACACCTTC. It is translated as CASRLGPDINYGYTF.

The gene calls are TRBV29-1 and TRBJ1-5, with a weak D call TRBD1 (6 bases). CDR1 and CDR2 from the germline V gene are SQVTM and ANQGSEA. Trimming shortened V by 5 bases and J by 9 bases, and 17 bases separated the two germline ends. The CDR3 spans 13 residues. The CDR3 loop is CSVSGQGKGPQHF. The CDR3 DNA reads TGCAGCGTTTCGGGACAAGGGAAGGGGCCCCAGCATTTT.

The genes are TRBV6-5 and TRBJ2-2; D is unclear. Trimming stripped 6 bases from V and 1 base from J, with 0 bases between. The CDR3 runs to 11 residues. CDR1 is MNHEY, CDR2 SVGAGI, per germline. In DNA, the CDR3 is TGTGCCAGCAGGAACACCGGGGAGCTGTTTTTT. The encoded protein is CASRNTGELFF.

This clone was found once. The chain couples TRBV6-2 or TRBV6-3 to TRBJ1-2; D remains unclear. This CDR3 contains 15 residues. In germline, CDR1 is MNHEY, CDR2 SVGEGT. The ends were cut back, 2 bases at V and 2 bases at J, with 12 bases in the middle. Here the CDR3 DNA reads TGTGCCAGCAGTTACGTAACGGGAGAAAACTATGGCTACACCTTC. It is translated as CASSYVTGENYGYTF.

The rearrangement links TRBV28 to TRBJ1-4, with D tentatively TRBD1 (5 bases). The germline V and J ends were trimmed by 6 bases and 7 bases, with 15 bases remaining between them. CDR3 length equals 14 residues. The germline V gene encodes CDR1 MDHEN and CDR2 SYDVKM. The CDR3 DNA reads as TGTGCCAGCAGCACACGGACATTCGCTGAAAAACTGTTTTTT. Translation: CASSTRTFAEKLFF.

The chain links TRBV5-1 to TRBJ2-2; TRBD1 is a possible D gene (5 bases). This CDR3 is built from 15 residues. Trimming took 0 bases from V and 6 from J, leaving 12 bases between them. The germline CDR1 and CDR2 sequences are SGHRS and YFSETQ. CDR3 in DNA: TGCGCCAGCAGCTTGGATGCAGGGTTGGCCGGGGAGCTGTTTTTT. Its translation: CASSLDAGLAGELFF.

The gene calls are TRBV28 and TRBJ1-6, with 9 nucleotides matching TRBD1. The trim removed 3 bases at V and 8 bases at J, leaving 11 bases unmatched. This CDR3 has 17 amino acids. Germline CDR1 is MDHEN and CDR2 is SYDVKM. CDR3 loop: CASSFGQGIQRDSPLHF. The CDR3 DNA reads TGTGCCAGCAGTTTTGGACAGGGGATACAGAGGGATTCACCCCTCCACTTT.

The J gene is TRBJ1-2, the V gene TRBV29-1; D is undetermined. Germline V gene lookup returns CDR1 SQVTM and CDR2 ANQGSEA. The CDR3 has 12 residues. V lost 6 bases and J lost 1, with 9 bases in between. CDR3 in DNA: TGCAGCGTCCGAGGTGATAACTATGGCTACACCTTC. Protein product: CSVRGDNYGYTF.

V is TRBV10-3 and J is TRBJ1-3; no reliable D call. The germline CDR1 and CDR2 sequences are ENHRY and SYGVKD. Trimming removed 6 bases from V and 0 bases from J, with 12 bases in between. The CDR3 runs 15 residues. The CDR3 sequence is CAIRPTGTSGNTIYF. DNA for the CDR3: TGTGCCATCAGACCTACGGGAACCTCTGGAAACACCATATATTTT.

The chain carries TRBV6-5 and TRBJ2-5, with no clear D. Germline CDR1 and CDR2: MNHEY and SVGAGI. Trimming removed 0 bases at V and 4 bases at J, with 12 bases between. The CDR3 spans 15 residues. The CDR3 nucleotides are TGTGCCAGCAGTTACTCGGCCAGGCTACGAGAGACCCAGTACTTC. This sequence encodes CASSYSARLRETQYF.